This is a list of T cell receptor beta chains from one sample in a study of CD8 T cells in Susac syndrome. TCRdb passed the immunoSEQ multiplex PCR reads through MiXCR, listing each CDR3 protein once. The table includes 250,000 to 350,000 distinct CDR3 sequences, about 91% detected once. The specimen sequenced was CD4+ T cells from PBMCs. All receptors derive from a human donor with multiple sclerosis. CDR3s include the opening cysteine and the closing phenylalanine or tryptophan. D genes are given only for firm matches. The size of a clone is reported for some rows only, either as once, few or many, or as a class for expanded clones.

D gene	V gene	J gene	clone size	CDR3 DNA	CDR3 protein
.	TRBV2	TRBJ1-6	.	TGTGCCAGCAGTGAGGAGGGACTGAAGAATTCACCCCTCCACTTT	CASSEEGLKNSPLHF
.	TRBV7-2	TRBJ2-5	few	TGTGCCAGCAGCTTAGGTGGGATACAAGAGACCCAGTACTTC	CASSLGGIQETQYF
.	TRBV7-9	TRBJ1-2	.	TGTGCCAGCAGCCCCGGTAGTGGCTATGGCTACACCTTC	CASSPGSGYGYTF
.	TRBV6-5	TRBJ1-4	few	TGTGCCAGCAGGCCCCGAAAGGGGTTTGACGAAAAACTGTTTTTT	CASRPRKGFDEKLFF
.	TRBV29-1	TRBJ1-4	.	TGCAGCTTTTCTTCGAACTCTAATGAAAAACTGTTTTTT	CSFSSNSNEKLFF
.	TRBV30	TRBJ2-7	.	TGTGCCTGGATGGGTGAGACAGGCTACGAGCAGTACTTC	CAWMGETGYEQYF
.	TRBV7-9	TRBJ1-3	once	TGTGCCAGCAGCCGCCGGAGGGCTGGAAACACCATATATTTT	CASSRRRAGNTIYF
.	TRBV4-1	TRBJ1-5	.	TGCGCCAGCAGCCAAGTGAAAGGGCAGCCCCAGCATTTT	CASSQVKGQPQHF
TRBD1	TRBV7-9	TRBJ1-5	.	TGTGCCAGCAGCTTCGTCCGTGTCCGGGACAGGGCCGACAATCAGCCCCAGCATTTT	CASSFVRVRDRADNQPQHF
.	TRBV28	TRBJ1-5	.	TGTGCCAGCAGTTTACCCCGGACCTCCCCTCGAAGCAATCAGCCCCAGCATTTT	CASSLPRTSPRSNQPQHF
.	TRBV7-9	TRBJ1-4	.	TGTGCCAGCAGCGTCCTACAGCTCCCCAAACTGTTTTTT	CASSVLQLPKLFF
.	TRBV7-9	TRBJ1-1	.	TGTGCCAGCAGCTATACGGGAGAAAGGGCCACTGAAGCTTTCTTT	CASSYTGERATEAFF
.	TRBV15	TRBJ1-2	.	TGTGCCACCAGCAGAGAGGTTGGGCAGACCCTTCTGGCTAACTATGGCTACACCTTC	CATSREVGQTLLANYGYTF
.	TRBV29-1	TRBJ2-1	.	TGCAGTACCTCGAGGGGAGAGGACAATGAGCAGTTCTTC	CSTSRGEDNEQFF
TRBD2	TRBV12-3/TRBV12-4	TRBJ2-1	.	TGTGCCAGCAGTGCGACTAGCGGGCACTACAATGAGCAGTTCTTC	CASSATSGHYNEQFF
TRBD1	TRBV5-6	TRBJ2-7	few	TGTGCCAGCAATCTTCCGGGACAGGGCGCCTACGAGCAGTACTTC	CASNLPGQGAYEQYF
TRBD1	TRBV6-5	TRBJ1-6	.	TGTGCCAGCCGGGACAGCCAATATAATTCACCCCTCCACTTT	CASRDSQYNSPLHF
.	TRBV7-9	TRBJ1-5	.	TGTGCCAGCAGCCCGGGGCCGCTCAATCAGCCCCAGCATTTT	CASSPGPLNQPQHF
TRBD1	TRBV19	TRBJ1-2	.	TGTGCCAGTAGTATTCGTTTTAGGACAGGTCTCTATGGCTACACCTTC	CASSIRFRTGLYGYTF
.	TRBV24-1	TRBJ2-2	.	TGTGCCACCAGTGCCCCGGGGGTCAGAAGAACCGGGGAGCTGTTTTTT	CATSAPGVRRTGELFF
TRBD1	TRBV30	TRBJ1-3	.	TGTGCCTGGAGTGTGGGACAGGGGTGGTACGGAAACACCATATATTTT	CAWSVGQGWYGNTIYF
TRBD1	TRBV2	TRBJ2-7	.	TGTGCCGGGAGTCTCGACAGGGCAAAGTACGAGCAGTACTTC	CAGSLDRAKYEQYF
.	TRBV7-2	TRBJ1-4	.	TGTGCCAGCAGCTTTGCAACTAATGAAAAACTGTTTTTT	CASSFATNEKLFF
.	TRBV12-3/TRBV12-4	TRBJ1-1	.	TGTGCCAGCAGTTTAGCCATCGGCGCAGGGAACACTGAAGCTTTCTTT	CASSLAIGAGNTEAFF
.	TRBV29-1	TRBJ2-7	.	TGCAGCGTTGCCCCAACCGGGGCCTACGAGCAGTACTTC	CSVAPTGAYEQYF
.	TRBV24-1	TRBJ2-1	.	TGTGCCACCAGTGATCTGGACAGTTCGGGACTGTACAATGAGCAGTTCTTC	CATSDLDSSGLYNEQFF
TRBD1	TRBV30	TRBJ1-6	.	TGTGCCTGGGGGATCGGACAGGCGACTTCACCCCTCCACTTT	CAWGIGQATSPLHF
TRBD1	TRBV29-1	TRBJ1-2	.	TGCAGCGTGGAGGACAGGGAACGCTACACCTTC	CSVEDRERYTF
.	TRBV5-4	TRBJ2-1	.	TGTGCCAGCAGCTTGACGGGGGCGTACAATGAGCAGTTCTTC	CASSLTGAYNEQFF
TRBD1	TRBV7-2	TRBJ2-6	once	TGTGCCAGCAGCTTAAGACAGGGTGGGTCCTCTGGGGCCAACGTCCTGACTTTC	CASSLRQGGSSGANVLTF
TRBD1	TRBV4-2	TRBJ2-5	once	TGTGCCAGCAGCCAAACACCGGGACAGGGTAGAGAGACCCAGTACTTC	CASSQTPGQGRETQYF
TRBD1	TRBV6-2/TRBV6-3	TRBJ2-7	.	TGTGCCAGCAGTTACTCTGGGACAGGGTCAGGCGAGCAGTACTTC	CASSYSGTGSGEQYF
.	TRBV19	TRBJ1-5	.	TGTGCCAGTAGTCCTGGTCCAGGGAATCAGCCCCAGCATTTT	CASSPGPGNQPQHF
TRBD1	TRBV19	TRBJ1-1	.	TGTGCCAGTAGTCGGAAACCTCAGACAGGGGGTTGGAACACTGAAGCTTTCTTT	CASSRKPQTGGWNTEAFF
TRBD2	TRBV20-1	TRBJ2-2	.	TGCAGTGCTAGAGGACGGGGGCGGGGGGGCAGCGGGGAGCTGTTTTTT	CSARGRGRGGSGELFF
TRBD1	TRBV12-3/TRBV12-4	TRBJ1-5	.	TGTGCCAGCAGTTACCGAGACAGGGGTAATCAGCCCCAGCATTTT	CASSYRDRGNQPQHF
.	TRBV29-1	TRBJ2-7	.	TGCAGCGTTGGCAGTACGGCCGGGTCCTACGAGCAGTACTTC	CSVGSTAGSYEQYF
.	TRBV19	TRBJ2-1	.	TGTGCCAGTAGTCTATCAGGGGCCGCCAACAATGAGCAGTTCTTC	CASSLSGAANNEQFF
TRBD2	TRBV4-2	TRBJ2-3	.	TGTGCCAGCAGCCAAGAGAGCGGGGGGGCCACAGATACGCAGTATTTT	CASSQESGGATDTQYF
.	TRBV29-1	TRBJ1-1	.	TGCAGCTCCTCGGTTGGGGGGGATACTGAAGCTTTCTTT	CSSSVGGDTEAFF
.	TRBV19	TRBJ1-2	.	TGTGCCGCTTCGGAGACAGCTTATAACTATGGCTACACCTTC	CAASETAYNYGYTF
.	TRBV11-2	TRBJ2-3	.	TGTGCCAGCAGCTTAGGACCGCGCTCGGGAGATACGCAGTATTTT	CASSLGPRSGDTQYF
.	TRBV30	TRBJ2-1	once	TGTGCCTCCTACCCGGGAAGCTCCTACAATGAGCAGTTCTTC	CASYPGSSYNEQFF
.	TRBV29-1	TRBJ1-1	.	TGCAGCGTTGGGGGACGTTTGAACACTGAAGCTTTCTTT	CSVGGRLNTEAFF
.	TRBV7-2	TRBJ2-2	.	.	CASSLVKGDPPGSCFF
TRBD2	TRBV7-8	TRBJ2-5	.	TGTGCCAGCAGCCCGACCACCGGGGGGGCCCAGTACTTC	CASSPTTGGAQYF
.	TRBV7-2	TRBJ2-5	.	TGTGCCAGCAGCTTCTTGGGGGCCGGAGAGACCCAGTACTTC	CASSFLGAGETQYF
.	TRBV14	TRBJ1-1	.	TGTGCCAGCAGCCTACGGCCGATGAACACTGAAGCTTTCTTT	CASSLRPMNTEAFF
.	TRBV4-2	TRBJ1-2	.	TGTGCCAGCAGCCCGCGAGACGGAGTAGGCTATGGCTACACCTTC	CASSPRDGVGYGYTF
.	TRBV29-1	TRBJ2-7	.	TGCAGCGTTGATGTGGCCGGCTACGAGCAGTACTTC	CSVDVAGYEQYF
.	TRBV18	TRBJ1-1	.	TGTGCCAGTAGTCCCAGGAACACTGAAGCTTTCTTT	CASSPRNTEAFF
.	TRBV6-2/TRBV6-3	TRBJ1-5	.	TGTGCCAGCAGCACAAATGTGGGCCTCCTCCGCAATCAGCCCCAGCATTTT	CASSTNVGLLRNQPQHF
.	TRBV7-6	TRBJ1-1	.	TGTGCCAGCAGCCCGAACAGACAGTCTGAAGCTTTCTTT	CASSPNRQSEAFF
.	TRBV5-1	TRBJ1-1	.	TGCGCCAGCAGCTTGGAAGGTCTGGGAGGCACTGAAGCTTTCTTT	CASSLEGLGGTEAFF
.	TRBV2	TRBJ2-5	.	TGTGCCAGCAGTGAAGTAGCTATTTACGGGGAGACCCAGTACTTC	CASSEVAIYGETQYF
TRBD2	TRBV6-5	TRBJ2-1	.	TGTGCCAGCAGTGTTAGCGGGAGGGCCCGTGAGCAGTTCTTC	CASSVSGRAREQFF
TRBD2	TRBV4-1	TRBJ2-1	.	TGCGCCAGCAGCCAAGAAGGGACTAGCGTGTACAATGAGCAGTTCTTC	CASSQEGTSVYNEQFF
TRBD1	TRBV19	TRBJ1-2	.	TGTGCCAGTAGTACTGACAGGGGTCCCCTGGAAGGCTACACCTTC	CASSTDRGPLEGYTF